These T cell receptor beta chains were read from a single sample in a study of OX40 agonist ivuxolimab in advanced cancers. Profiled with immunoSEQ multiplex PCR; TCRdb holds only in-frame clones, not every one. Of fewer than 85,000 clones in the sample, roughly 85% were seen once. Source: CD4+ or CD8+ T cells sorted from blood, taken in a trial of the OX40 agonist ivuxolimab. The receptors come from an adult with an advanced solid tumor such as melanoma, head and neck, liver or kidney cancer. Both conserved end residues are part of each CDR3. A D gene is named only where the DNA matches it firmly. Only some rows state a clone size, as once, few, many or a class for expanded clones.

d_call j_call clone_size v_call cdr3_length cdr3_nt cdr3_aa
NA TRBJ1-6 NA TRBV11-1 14 TGTGCCAGCAGCGTCGCGGCCGAGGAGACACCCCTCCACTTT CASSVAAEETPLHF
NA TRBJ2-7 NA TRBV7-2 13 TGTGCCAGCAGGCCTCAAGGAGGGGGGGAGCAGTACTTC CASRPQGGGEQYF
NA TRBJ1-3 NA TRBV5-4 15 TGTGCCAGCAGCTTGGAATGGGGGTCTGGAAACACCATATATTTT CASSLEWGSGNTIYF
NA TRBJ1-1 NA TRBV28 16 TGTGCCAGCAGTTTAACCCCGGGGGCGGGGAACACTGAAGCTTTCTTT CASSLTPGAGNTEAFF
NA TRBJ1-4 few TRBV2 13 TGTGCCAGCAGAGGAGGGGTTAATGAAAAACTGTTTTTT CASRGGVNEKLFF
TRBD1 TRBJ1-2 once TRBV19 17 TGTGCCAGTACCCCTAGGAGGGACAGGTCGCTGCAATATGGCTACACCTTC CASTPRRDRSLQYGYTF
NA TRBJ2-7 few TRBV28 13 TGTGCCAGCAGCGTCTCAGGTAACTACGAGCAGTACTTC CASSVSGNYEQYF
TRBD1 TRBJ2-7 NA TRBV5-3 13 TGTGCCGAAGTCCAGGGACAGTGCCACGAGCAGTACTTC CAEVQGQCHEQYF
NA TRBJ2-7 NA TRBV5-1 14 TGCGCCAGCAGCTGGGGACGGCCCTCCTACGAGCAGTACTTC CASSWGRPSYEQYF
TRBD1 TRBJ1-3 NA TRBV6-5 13 TGTGCCAGCAGGGTGACAGGGGGAAACACCATATATTTT CASRVTGGNTIYF
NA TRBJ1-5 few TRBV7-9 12 TGTGCCAGCAGCTTAGATGGGCAGCGGCAGCATTTT CASSLDGQRQHF
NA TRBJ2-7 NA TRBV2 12 TGTGCCAGCAATTGGGACCTCGGGGAGCAGTACTTC CASNWDLGEQYF
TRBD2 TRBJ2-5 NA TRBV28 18 TGTGCCAGCAGTCCAAAGCCGGGACTAGCGGGGTTGAAAGAGACCCAGTACTTC CASSPKPGLAGLKETQYF
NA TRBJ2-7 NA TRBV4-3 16 TGCGCCAGCAGCCAAGATCTGATCGGGATCGCCTACGAGCAGTACTTC CASSQDLIGIAYEQYF
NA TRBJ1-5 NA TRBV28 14 TGTGCCAGCGGGGGCACCGCAGGAAATCAGCCCCAGCATTTT CASGGTAGNQPQHF
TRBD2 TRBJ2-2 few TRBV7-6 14 TGTGCCAGCAGCCTCAGGGAGGGGACCGGGGAGCTGTTTTTT CASSLREGTGELFF
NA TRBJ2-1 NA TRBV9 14 TGTGCCAGCAGCGTTCCAGGCTCCTACAATGAGCAGTTCTTC CASSVPGSYNEQFF
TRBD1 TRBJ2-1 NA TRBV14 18 TGTGCCAGCAGCCACTCAACCACCGGGACAGGGTTGCTCAATGAGCAGTTCTTC CASSHSTTGTGLLNEQFF
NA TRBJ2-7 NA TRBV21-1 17 TGTGCCAGCAGCAATGGACTTATCGGACTCACTTCCTACGAGCAGTACTTC CASSNGLIGLTSYEQYF
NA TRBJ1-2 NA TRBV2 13 TGTGCCAGCAGGGGGGACGGTAACTATGGCTACACCTTC CASRGDGNYGYTF
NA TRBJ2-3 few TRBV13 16 TGTGCCAGCAGCTTGAGGCGGGATCATAGCACAGATACGCAGTATTTT CASSLRRDHSTDTQYF
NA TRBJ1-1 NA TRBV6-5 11 TGTGCCAGCAGTTACGGAGCTGAAGCTTTCTTT CASSYGAEAFF